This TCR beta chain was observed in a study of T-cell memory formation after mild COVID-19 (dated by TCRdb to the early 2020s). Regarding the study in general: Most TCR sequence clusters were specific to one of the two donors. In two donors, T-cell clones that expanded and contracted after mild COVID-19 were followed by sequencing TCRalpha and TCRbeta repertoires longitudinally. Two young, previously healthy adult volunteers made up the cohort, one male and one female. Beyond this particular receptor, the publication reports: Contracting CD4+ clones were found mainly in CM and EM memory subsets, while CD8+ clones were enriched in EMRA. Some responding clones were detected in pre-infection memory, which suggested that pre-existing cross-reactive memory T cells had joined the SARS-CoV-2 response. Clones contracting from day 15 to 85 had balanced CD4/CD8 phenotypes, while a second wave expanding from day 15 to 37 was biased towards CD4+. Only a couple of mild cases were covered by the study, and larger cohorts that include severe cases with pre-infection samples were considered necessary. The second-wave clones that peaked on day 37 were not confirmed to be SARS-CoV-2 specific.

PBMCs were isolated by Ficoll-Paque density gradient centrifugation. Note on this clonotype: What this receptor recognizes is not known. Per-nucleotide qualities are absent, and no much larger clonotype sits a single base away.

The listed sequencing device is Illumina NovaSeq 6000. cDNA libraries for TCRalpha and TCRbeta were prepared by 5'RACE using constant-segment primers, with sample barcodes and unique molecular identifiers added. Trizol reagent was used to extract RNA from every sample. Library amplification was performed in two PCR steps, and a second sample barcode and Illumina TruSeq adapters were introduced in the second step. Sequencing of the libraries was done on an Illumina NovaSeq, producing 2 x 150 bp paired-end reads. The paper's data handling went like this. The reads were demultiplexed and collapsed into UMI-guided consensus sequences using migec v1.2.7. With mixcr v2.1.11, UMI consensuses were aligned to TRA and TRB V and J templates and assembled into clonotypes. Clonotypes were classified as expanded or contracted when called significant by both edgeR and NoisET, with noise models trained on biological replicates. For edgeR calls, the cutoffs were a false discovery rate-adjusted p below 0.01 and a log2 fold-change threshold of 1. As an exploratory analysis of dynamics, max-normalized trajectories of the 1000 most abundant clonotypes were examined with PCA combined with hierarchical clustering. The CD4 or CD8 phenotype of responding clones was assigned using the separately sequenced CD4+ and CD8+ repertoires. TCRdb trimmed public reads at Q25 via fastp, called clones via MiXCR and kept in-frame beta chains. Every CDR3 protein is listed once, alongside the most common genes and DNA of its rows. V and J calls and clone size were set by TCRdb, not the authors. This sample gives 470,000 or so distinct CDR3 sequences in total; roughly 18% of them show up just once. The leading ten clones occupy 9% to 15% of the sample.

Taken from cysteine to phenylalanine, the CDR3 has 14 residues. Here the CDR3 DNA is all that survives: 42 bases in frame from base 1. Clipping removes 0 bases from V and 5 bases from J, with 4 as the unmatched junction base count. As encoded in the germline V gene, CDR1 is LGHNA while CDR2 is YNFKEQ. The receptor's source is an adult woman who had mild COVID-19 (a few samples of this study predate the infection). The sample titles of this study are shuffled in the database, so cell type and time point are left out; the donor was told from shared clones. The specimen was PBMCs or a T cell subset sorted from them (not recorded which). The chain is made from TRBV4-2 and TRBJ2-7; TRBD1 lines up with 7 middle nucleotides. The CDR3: CASSQDDRVHEQYF. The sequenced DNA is TGTGCCAGCAGCCAAGATGACAGGGTCCACGAGCAGTACTTC.